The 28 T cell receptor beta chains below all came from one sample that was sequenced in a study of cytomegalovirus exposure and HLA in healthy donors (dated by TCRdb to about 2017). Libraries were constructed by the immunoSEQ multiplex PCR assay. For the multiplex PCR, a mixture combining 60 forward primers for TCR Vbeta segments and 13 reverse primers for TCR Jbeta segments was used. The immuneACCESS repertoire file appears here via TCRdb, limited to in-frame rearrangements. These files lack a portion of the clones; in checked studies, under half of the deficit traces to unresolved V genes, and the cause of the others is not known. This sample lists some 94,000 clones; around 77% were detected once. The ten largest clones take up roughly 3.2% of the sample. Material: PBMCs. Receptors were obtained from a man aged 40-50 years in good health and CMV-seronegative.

In nucleotides, the CDR3 is TGTGCCAGCAGTTGGACAGCAACTAATGAAAAACTGTTTTTT. Amino acids: CASSWTATNEKLFF. This chain links TRBV2 with TRBJ1-4; tentative D call: TRBD1 (6 bases). The V gene's germline CDR1 is SNHLY and CDR2 FYNNEI. The V and J ends lost 5 bases and 0 bases respectively, with 7 bases between them. The CDR3 is made up of 14 amino acids.

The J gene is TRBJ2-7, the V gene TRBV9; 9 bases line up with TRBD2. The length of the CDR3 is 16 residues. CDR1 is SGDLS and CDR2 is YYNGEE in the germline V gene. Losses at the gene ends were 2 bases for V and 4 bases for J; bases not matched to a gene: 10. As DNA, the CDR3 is TGTGCCAGCAGCGTTGGGGCGGCGGGAGGGCCTTACGAGCAGTACTTC. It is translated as CASSVGAAGGPYEQYF.

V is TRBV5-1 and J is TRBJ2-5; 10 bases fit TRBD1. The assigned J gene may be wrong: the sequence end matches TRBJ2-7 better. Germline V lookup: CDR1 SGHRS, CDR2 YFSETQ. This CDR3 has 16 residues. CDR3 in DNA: TGCGCCAGCAGCTTGGGTGGGACAGGGGTCTCCTACGAGCAGTACTTC. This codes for CASSLGGTGVSYEQYF.

The CDR3 nucleotides read TGTGCCAGCAGTGAAAATCCATACGAGGGCCTTTTGAACACTGAAGCTTTCTTT. The encoded protein is CASSENPYEGLLNTEAFF. The chain employs TRBV6-1 and TRBJ1-1; D remains unclear. CDR1 is MNHNS and CDR2 is SASEGT in the germline V gene. The V end was cut by 2 bases, the J end by 0 bases, with 19 bases between. The CDR3 spans 18 residues.

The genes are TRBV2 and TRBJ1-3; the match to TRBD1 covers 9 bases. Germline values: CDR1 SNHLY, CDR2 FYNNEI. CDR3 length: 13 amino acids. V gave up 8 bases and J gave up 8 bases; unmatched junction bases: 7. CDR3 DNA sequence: TGTGCCAGCGGAGGACAGGGGAGAGACACCATATATTTT. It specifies CASGGQGRDTIYF.

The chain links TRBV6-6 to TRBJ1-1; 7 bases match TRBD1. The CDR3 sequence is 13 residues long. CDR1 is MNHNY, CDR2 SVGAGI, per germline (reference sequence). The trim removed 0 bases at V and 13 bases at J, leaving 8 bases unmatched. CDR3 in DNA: TGTGCCAGCAGTTACTCGAAGGGTCGACAGGGTTTCTTT. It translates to CASSYSKGRQGFF.

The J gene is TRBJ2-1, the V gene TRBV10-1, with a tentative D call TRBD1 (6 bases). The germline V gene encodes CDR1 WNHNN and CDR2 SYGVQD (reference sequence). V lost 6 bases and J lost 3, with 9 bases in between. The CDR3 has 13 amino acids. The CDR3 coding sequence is TGCGCCAGCAGGGAGACAGGCTACAATGAGCAGTTCTTC. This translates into CASRETGYNEQFF.

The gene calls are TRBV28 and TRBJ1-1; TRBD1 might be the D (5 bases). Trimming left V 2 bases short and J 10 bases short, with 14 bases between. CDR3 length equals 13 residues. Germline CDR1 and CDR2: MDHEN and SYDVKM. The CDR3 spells CASSLPGIGRAFF. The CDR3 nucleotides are TGTGCCAGCAGTTTACCAGGGATCGGTCGAGCTTTCTTT.

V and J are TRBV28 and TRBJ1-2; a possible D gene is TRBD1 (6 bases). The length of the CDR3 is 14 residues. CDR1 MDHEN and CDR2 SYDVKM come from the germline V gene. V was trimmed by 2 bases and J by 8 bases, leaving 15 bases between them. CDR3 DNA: TGTGCCAGCAGTTTAGATTTGACAGGTCGGGGCTACACCTTC. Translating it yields CASSLDLTGRGYTF.

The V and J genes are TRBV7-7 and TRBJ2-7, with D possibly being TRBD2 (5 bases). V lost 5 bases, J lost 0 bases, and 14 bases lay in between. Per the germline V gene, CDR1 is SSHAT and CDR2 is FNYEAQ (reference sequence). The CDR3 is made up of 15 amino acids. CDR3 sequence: CASSPGRGSSYEQYF. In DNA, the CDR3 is TGTGCCAGCAGCCCGGGGAGAGGGAGCTCCTACGAGCAGTACTTC.

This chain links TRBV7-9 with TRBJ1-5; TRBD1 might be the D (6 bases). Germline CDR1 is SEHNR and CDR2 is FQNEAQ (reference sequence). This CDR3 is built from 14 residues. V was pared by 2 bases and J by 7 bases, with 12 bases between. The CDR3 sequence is CASSLTGSAQPQHF. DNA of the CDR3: TGTGCCAGCAGCTTAACAGGGTCCGCGCAGCCCCAGCATTTT.

The CDR3 sequence: CAWSAISGYGNTIYF. The CDR3 DNA reads TGTGCCTGGAGTGCAATATCGGGGTATGGAAACACCATATATTTT. This sequence joins TRBV30 and TRBJ1-3; D unclear. CDR1 and CDR2 from the germline V gene are GTSNPN and SVGIG (reference sequence). This CDR3 has 15 amino acids. Trimming removed 1 base from V and 3 bases from J, with 13 bases in between.

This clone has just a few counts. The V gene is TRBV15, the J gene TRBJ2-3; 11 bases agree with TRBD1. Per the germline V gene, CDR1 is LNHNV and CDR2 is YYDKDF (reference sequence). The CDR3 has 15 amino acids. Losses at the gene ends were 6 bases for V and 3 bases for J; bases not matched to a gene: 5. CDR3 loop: CATSNRDRGTDTQYF. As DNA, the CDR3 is TGTGCCACCAGTAACCGGGACAGGGGGACAGATACGCAGTATTTT. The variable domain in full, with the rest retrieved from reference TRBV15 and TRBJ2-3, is DAMVIQNPRYQVTQFGKPVTLSCSQTLNHNVMYWYQQKSSQAPKLLFHYYDKDFNNEADTPDNFQSRRPNTSFCFLDIRSPGLGDTAMYLCATSNRDRGTDTQYFGPGTRLTVL.

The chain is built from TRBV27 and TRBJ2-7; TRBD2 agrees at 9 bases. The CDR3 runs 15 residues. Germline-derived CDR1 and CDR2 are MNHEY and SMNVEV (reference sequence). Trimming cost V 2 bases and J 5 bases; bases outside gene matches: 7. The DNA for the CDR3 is TGTGCCAGCAGTTTAGCCGCGCTAGCGGGACACGAGCAGTACTTC. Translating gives CASSLAALAGHEQYF.

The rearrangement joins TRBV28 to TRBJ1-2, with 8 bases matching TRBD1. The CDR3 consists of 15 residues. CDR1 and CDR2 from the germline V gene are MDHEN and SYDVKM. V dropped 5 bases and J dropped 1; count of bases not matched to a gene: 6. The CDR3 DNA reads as TGTGCCAGCAGTCACGACAGGGGTAGTAACTATGGCTACACCTTC. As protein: CASSHDRGSNYGYTF.

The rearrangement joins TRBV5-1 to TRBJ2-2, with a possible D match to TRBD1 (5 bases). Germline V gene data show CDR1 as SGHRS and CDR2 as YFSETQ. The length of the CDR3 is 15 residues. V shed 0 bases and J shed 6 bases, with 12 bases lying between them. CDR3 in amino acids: CASSLAGHEAGELFF. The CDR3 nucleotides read TGCGCCAGCAGCTTGGCAGGGCACGAGGCCGGGGAGCTGTTTTTT.

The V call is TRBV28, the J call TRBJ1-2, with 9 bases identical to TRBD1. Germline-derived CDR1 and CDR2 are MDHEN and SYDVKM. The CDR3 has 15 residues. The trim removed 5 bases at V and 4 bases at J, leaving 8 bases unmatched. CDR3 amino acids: CASSPGTGFSYGYTF. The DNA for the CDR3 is TGTGCCAGCAGTCCCGGGACAGGGTTCTCCTATGGCTACACCTTC.

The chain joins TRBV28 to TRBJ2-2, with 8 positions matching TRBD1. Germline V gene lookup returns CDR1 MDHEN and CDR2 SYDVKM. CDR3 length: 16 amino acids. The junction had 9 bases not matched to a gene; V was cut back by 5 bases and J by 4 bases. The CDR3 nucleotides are TGTGCCAGCAGTCTATTGGACAGGGCGAGCACCGGGGAGCTGTTTTTT. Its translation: CASSLLDRASTGELFF. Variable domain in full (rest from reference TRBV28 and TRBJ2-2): DVKVTQSSRYLVKRTGEKVFLECVQDMDHENMFWYRQDPGLGLRLIYFSYDVKMKEKGDIPEGYSVSREKKERFSLILESASTNQTSMYLCASSLLDRASTGELFFGEGSRLTVL.

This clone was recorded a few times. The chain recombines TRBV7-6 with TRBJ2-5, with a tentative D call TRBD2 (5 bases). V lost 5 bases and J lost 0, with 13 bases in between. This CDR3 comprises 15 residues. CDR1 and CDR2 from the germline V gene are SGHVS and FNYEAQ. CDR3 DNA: TGTGCCAGCAGCCAGGAGGATCTGTACCAAGAGACCCAGTACTTC. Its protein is CASSQEDLYQETQYF.

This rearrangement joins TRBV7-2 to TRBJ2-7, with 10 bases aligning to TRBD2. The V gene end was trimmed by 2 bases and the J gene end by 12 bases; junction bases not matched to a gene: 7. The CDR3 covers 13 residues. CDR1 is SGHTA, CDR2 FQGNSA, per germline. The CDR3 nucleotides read TGTGCCAGCAGCTTATCGGGACTAGCGTACGGGTACTTC. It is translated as CASSLSGLAYGYF.

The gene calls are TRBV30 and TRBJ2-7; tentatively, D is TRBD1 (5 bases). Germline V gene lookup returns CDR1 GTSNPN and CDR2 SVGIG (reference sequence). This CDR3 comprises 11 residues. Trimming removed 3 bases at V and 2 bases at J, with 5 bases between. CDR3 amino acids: CAWRTAYEQYF. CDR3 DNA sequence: TGTGCCTGGAGGACAGCCTACGAGCAGTACTTC.

The CDR3 bases are TGCGCCAGCAGCTTTACGGTTGCGAACACCGGGGAGCTGTTTTTT. As protein: CASSFTVANTGELFF. This chain connects TRBV5-1 to TRBJ2-2; no clear D. From germline, CDR1 is SGHRS and CDR2 YFSETQ. V lost 2 bases to trimming and J lost 0 bases, with 8 bases between them. The CDR3 sequence is 15 residues long. Supplemented by reference TRBV5-1 and TRBJ2-2, the full variable domain reads KAGVTQTPRYLIKTRGQQVTLSCSPISGHRSVSWYQQTPGQGLQFLFEYFSETQRNKGNFPGRFSGRQFSNSRSEMNVSTLELGDSALYLCASSFTVANTGELFFGEGSRLTVL.

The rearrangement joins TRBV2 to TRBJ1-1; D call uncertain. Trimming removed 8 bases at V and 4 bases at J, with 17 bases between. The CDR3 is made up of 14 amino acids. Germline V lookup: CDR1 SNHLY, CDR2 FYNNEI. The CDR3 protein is CASRGVGLGTEAFF. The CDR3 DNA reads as TGTGCCAGCCGGGGAGTTGGGTTGGGCACTGAAGCTTTCTTT.

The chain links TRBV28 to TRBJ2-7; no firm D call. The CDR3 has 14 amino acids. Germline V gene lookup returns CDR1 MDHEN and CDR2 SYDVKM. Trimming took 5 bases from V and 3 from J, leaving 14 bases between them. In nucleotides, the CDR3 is TGTGCCAGCAGTAGAGCCGGTACAGACTACGAGCAGTACTTC. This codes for CASSRAGTDYEQYF.

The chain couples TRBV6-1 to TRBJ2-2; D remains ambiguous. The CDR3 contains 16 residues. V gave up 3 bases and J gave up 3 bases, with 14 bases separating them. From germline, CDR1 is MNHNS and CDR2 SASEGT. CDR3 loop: CASSDTKALYTGELFF. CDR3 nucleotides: TGTGCCAGCAGTGACACAAAAGCGTTATACACCGGGGAGCTGTTTTTT.

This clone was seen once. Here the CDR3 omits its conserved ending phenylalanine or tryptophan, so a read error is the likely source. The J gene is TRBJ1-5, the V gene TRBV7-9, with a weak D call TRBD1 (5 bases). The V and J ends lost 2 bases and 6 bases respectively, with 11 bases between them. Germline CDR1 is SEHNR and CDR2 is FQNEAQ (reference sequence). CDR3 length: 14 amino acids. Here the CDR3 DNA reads TGTGCCAGCAGCTTAAGTCTCGGGGGTCAGCCCCAGCATGTT. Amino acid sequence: CASSLSLGGQPQHV.

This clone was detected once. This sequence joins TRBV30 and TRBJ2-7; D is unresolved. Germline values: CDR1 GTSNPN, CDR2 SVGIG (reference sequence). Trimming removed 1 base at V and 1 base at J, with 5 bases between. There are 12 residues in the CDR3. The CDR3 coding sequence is TGTGCCTGGAGTGAGAGTTCCTACGAGCAGTACTTC. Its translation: CAWSESSYEQYF.

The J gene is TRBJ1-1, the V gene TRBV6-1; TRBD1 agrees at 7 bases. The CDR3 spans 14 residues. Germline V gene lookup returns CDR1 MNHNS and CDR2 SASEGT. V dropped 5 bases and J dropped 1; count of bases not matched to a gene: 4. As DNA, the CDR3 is TGTGCCAGCAGTAGACAGGGAGCGAACACTGAAGCTTTCTTT. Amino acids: CASSRQGANTEAFF.